These T cell receptor beta chains were read from a single sample in a study of T cells expressing NK-cell markers. TCRdb reprocessed the 5' RACE reads and keeps a single row for each CDR3 protein, giving no DNA. The table for this sample gives 200,000 to 300,000 distinct CDR3 sequences. What was sequenced was blood T cells: a sorted CD56 or NKG2C T cell subset, CD4+ or CD8+ T cells, or bulk PBMC T cells (not recorded which). These receptors came from a man younger than 35 in good health. Each CDR3 is given with its conserved first and last residue.

>TRBJ2-3|TRBV5-1
CASSSRVTDTQYF
>TRBJ2-1|TRBV14
CASSSLAFDEQFF
>TRBJ1-3|TRBV5-5
CASSLDGPAGNTIYF
>TRBJ1-6|TRBV5-4
CASSHERVMNSPLHF
>TRBJ2-1|TRBV10-3
CAIKGQSSYNEQFF
>TRBJ2-2|TRBV4-2
CASSQAKGQGRTGELFF
>TRBJ2-1|TRBV12-3/TRBV12-4
CASSAGRKIEQFF
>TRBJ2-2|TRBV5-6
CASSLVLGGNTGELFF
>TRBJ2-7|TRBV18
CASSPLTSAYSYEQYF
>TRBJ1-5|TRBV20-1
CSAQETGGGQPQHF
>TRBJ2-5|TRBV28
CASSPWGQRGRLRETQYF
>TRBJ2-2|TRBV7-3
CASQLAGGHTGELFF
>TRBJ2-1|TRBV6-5
CASSYLTGNEQFF
>TRBJ2-7|TRBV5-1
CASRNPGAYYEQYF
>TRBJ2-2|TRBV19
CASSIGTSGRARGELFF
>TRBJ1-2|TRBV5-8
CASSLERGQGYTF
>TRBJ1-5|TRBV12-3/TRBV12-4
CASSRGSGTGQPQHF
>TRBJ1-1|TRBV12-3/TRBV12-4
CASRTFWATGLLNAEAFF
>TRBJ2-3|TRBV6-4
CASSGQGGDTQYF
>TRBJ2-7|TRBV29-1
CSVVSYGESYEQYF
>TRBJ2-2|TRBV15
CATSRGVTTGELFF
>TRBJ1-1|TRBV14
CASSRLPETEAFF
>TRBJ2-7|TRBV6-1
CASSSGTGGEQYF
>TRBJ2-1|TRBV6-2/TRBV6-3
CASTGRTIAINEQFF
>TRBJ2-1|TRBV4-3
CASSQDSESPLNEQFF
>TRBJ2-4|TRBV20-1
CSASMVAGGPGIQYF
>TRBJ1-2|TRBV6-5
CASSYSEQGLYGYTF
>TRBJ1-2|TRBV29-1
CSVMSGTYGYTF
>TRBJ2-7|TRBV28
CASSSPLRGRDYEQYF
>TRBJ2-5|TRBV5-1
CASSFRDRGETQYF
>TRBJ2-1|TRBV19
CASSIEAGTKNEQFF
>TRBJ2-4|TRBV14
CASSQDLDSIQYF
>TRBJ1-4|TRBV12-3/TRBV12-4
CASSSAGFTNEKLFF
>TRBJ2-2|TRBV7-2
CASSVDRGLLAGELFF
>TRBJ1-6|TRBV7-2
CASSLDWLWGNSPLHF
>TRBJ2-7|TRBV4-2
CASSQEGNSYEQYF
>TRBJ1-2|TRBV28
CASSLVGAGNYGYTF
>TRBJ2-1|TRBV6-1
CASSEGGREQFF
>TRBJ1-2|TRBV13
CASSLAAAVFGYTF
>TRBJ2-5|TRBV5-1
CASILRTGLQETQYF
>TRBJ2-5|TRBV10-3
CAIRPGRAGSEETQYF